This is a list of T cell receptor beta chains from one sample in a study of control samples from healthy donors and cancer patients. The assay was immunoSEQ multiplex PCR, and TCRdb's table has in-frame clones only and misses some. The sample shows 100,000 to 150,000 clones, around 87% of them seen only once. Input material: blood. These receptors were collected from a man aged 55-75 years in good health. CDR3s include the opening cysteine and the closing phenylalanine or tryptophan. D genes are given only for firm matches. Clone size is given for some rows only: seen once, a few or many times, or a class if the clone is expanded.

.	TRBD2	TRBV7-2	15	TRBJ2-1	CASNLGRGGSNEQFF	TGTGCCAGCAACCTCGGGCGGGGGGGGTCTAATGAGCAGTTCTTC
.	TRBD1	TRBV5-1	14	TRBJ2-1	CASSLDGQGTEQFF	TGCGCCAGCAGCTTGGATGGACAGGGGACTGAGCAGTTCTTC
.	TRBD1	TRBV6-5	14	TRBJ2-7	CASNGDRGTYEQYF	TGTGCCAGCAATGGAGACAGGGGGACCTACGAGCAGTACTTC
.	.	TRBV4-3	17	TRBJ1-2	CASSQDLAGWPNYGYTF	TGCGCCAGCAGCCAAGATCTGGCAGGGTGGCCTAACTATGGCTACACCTTC
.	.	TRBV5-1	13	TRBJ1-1	CASSRGLNTEAFF	TGCGCCAGCAGCCGGGGCTTGAACACTGAAGCTTTCTTT
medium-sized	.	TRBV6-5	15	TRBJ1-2	CASSSQTGTIYGYTF	TGTGCCAGCAGCTCCCAGACCGGGACAATCTATGGCTACACCTTC
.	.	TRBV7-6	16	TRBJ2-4	CASSPQTDRPLNIQYF	TGTGCCAGCAGCCCTCAAACCGACAGGCCTCTAAACATTCAGTACTTC
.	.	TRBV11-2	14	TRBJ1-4	CASSLGVIVRESFF	TGTGCCAGCAGCTTAGGCGTTATCGTTCGGGAATCGTTTTTT
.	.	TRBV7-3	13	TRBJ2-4	CASSLRAKNIQYF	TGTGCCAGCAGCTTACGGGCCAAAAACATTCAGTACTTC
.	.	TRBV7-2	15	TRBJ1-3	CASSDWDFSGNTIYF	TGTGCCAGCAGCGATTGGGATTTCTCTGGAAACACCATATATTTT
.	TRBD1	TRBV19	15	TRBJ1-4	CASSATGTGNEKLFF	TGTGCCAGTAGCGCTACCGGGACAGGGAATGAAAAACTGTTTTTT
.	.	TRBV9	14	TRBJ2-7	CASSVDPGPGEQYF	TGTGCCAGCAGCGTAGATCCAGGGCCCGGCGAGCAGTACTTC
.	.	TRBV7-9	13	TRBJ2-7	CASSYWTGYEQYF	TGTGCCAGCAGCTATTGGACCGGCTACGAGCAGTACTTC
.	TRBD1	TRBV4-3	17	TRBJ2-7	CASSQQLPGQGNYEQYF	TGCGCCAGCAGCCAACAATTACCGGGACAGGGCAATTACGAGCAGTACTTC
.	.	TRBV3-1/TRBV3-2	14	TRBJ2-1	CASSPTRLANEQFF	TGTGCCAGCAGCCCAACCCGACTCGCCAATGAGCAGTTCTTC
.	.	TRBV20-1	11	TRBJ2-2	CSARWGGELFF	TGCAGTGCTCGATGGGGGGGGGAGCTGTTTTTT
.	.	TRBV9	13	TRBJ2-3	CASSVDQGDTQYF	TGTGCCAGCAGCGTAGATCAAGGGGATACGCAGTATTTT
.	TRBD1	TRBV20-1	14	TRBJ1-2	CSARAPGTGYGYTF	TGCAGTGCTCGTGCCCCGGGGACAGGATATGGCTACACCTTC
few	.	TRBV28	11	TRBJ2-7	CATVNSYEQYF	TGTGCCACAGTGAACTCCTACGAGCAGTACTTC
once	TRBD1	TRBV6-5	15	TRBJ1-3	CASSYDRDGRNTIYF	TGTGCCAGCAGTTATGACAGGGACGGTAGAAACACCATATATTTT
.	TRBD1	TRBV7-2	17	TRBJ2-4	CASSLRRTGSDKNIQYF	TGTGCCAGCAGCCTAAGAAGGACAGGGTCGGACAAAAACATTCAGTACTTC
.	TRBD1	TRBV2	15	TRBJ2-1	CASSRVRDRDNEQFF	TGTGCCAGCAGCCGCGTCCGGGACAGGGATAATGAGCAGTTCTTC